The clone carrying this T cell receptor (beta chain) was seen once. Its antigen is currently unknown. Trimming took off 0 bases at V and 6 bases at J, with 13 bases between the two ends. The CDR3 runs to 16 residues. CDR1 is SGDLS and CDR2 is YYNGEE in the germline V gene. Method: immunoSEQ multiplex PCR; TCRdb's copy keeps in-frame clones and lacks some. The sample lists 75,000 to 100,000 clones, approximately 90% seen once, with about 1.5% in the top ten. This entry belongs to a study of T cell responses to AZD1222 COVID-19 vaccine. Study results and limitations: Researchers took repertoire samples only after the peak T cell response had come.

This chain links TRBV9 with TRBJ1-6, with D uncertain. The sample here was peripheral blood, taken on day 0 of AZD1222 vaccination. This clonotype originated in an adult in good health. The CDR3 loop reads CASSVGTGDSNSPLHF. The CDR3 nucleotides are TGTGCCAGCAGCGTAGGCACTGGGGATAGTAATTCACCCCTCCACTTT.